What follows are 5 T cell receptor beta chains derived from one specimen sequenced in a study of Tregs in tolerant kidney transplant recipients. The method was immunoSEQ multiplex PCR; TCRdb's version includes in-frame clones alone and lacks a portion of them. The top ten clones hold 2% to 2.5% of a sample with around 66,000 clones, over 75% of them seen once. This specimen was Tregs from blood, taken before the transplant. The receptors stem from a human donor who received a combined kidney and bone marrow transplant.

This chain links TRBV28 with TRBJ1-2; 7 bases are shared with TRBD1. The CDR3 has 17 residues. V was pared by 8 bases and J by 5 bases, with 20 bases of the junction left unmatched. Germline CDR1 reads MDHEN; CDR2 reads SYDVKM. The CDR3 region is CASLGMGATGNTYGYTF. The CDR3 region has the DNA TGTGCCAGCCTAGGGATGGGGGCGACAGGGAATACTTATGGCTACACCTTC.

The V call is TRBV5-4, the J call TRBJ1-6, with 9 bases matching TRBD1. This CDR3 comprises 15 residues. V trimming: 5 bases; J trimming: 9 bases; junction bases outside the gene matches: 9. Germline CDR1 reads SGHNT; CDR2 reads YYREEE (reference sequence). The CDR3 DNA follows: TGTGCCAGCAGGGCACAGGGGGCGCTGGTTTCACCCCTCCACTTT. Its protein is CASRAQGALVSPLHF.

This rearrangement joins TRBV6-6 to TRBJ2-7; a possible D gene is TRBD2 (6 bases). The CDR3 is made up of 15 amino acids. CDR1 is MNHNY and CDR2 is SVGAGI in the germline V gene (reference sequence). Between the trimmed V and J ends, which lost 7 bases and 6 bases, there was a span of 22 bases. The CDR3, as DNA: TGTGCCAGCACTCCACTGGCCGCTGGGGACTCCGAGCAGTACTTC. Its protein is CASTPLAAGDSEQYF.

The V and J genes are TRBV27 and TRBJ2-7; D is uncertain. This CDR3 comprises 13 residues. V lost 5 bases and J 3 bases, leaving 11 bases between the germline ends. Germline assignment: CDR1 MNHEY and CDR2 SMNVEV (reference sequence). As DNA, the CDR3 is TGTGCCAGCAGTCTCTTAGCCGGCTACGAGCAGTACTTC. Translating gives CASSLLAGYEQYF.

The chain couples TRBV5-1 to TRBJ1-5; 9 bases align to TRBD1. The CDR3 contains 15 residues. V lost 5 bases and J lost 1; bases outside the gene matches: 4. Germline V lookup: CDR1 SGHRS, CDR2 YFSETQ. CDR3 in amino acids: CASREGQGSNQPQHF. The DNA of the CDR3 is TGCGCCAGCAGGGAGGGACAGGGCAGCAATCAGCCCCAGCATTTT.